This TCR beta chain was documented in a study of vaccination and CD4 T cells after COVID-19. Study at large: Sampling that followed vaccination took place a median roughly 69 days after dose two, within a range of 14 to 241.

Germline V gene data show CDR1 as MDHEN and CDR2 as SYDVKM. CDR3 length: 14 amino acids. Trimming removed 7 bases from V and 5 bases from J, with 17 bases in between. Cultured CD4+ T cell DNA underwent sequencing with the Oncomine TCR Beta short-read assay. Genomic DNA was extracted from cultured CD4+ T cells. From the PCR reads, TCRdb called clonotypes with MiXCR, one entry per CDR3 protein. The sample carries tens of thousands of distinct CDR3 sequences, roughly 31% recorded once. A note on this clonotype: Its antigen remains unidentified.

Time point of the sample: late sampling 161 to 241 days after vaccination in a few convalescent patients. Regarding treatment: roughly ten-day PBMC culture with coronavirus spike peptide pools or control peptides (ViraFEST assay). Researchers grew the cells for around 10 days and then pulled out CD4+ T cells by negative selection. The source is a human donor who had recovered from COVID-19. The rearrangement links TRBV28 to TRBJ2-5; tentatively, D is TRBD1 or TRBD2 (6 bases each). This specimen was CD4+ T cells from blood, cultured in vitro, taken about 7 months after SARS-CoV-2 vaccination. CDR3 region: CASISGGRGETQYF. CDR3 nucleotides: TGTGCCAGCATTTCCGGGGGCAGAGGCGAGACCCAGTACTTC.